The 9 T cell receptor beta chains below all came from one sample that was sequenced in a study of CD8 T cells in Susac syndrome. When the RNA was reverse transcribed, random hexamers were used with an input of about 0.5 to 1 ug. TCRdb redid the calling of the immunoSEQ multiplex PCR reads with MiXCR, one entry per CDR3 protein. The sample includes some 100,000 distinct CDR3 sequences, nearly 95% of them seen just once. Material for sequencing was CD4+ T cells from PBMCs. The source of these receptors is a human donor in good health.

This clonotype was detected only once. This chain connects TRBV15 to TRBJ1-5; maybe TRBD1 (6 bases). The CDR3 runs 15 residues. Germline V gene sequence: CDR1 LNHNV, CDR2 YYDKDF (reference sequence). Deletions cut 2 bases from V and 2 bases from J, with 10 bases between. The DNA of the CDR3 is TGTGCCACCAGCAGACAGGGGCCGGGCAATCAGCCCCAGCATTTT. It translates to CATSRQGPGNQPQHF.

The genes are TRBV29-1 and TRBJ1-1; D might be TRBD1 (5 bases). The CDR3 is made up of 13 amino acids. CDR1 is SQVTM, CDR2 ANQGSEA, per germline. CDR3 sequence: CTTEQGRGAEAFF. DNA of the CDR3: TGCACCACCGAGCAGGGCCGGGGCGCTGAAGCTTTCTTT.

This chain joins TRBV7-8 and TRBJ2-7, with D perhaps matching TRBD1 (6 bases). Per germline, CDR1 SGHVS and CDR2 FQNEAQ. The V end was cut by 3 bases, the J end by 3 bases, with 12 bases between. The CDR3 length is 14 residues. The CDR3 here is CASSFSSQGYEQYF. DNA for the CDR3: TGTGCCAGCAGCTTTTCTTCACAGGGCTACGAGCAGTACTTC.

The chain links TRBV3-1 to TRBJ2-7, with D tentatively TRBD1 (5 bases). Trimming removed 7 bases from V and 2 bases from J, with 15 bases in between. The CDR3 has 14 amino acids. Looked up from germline, CDR1 is LGHDT and CDR2 is YNNKEL (reference sequence). CDR3 in amino acids: CASTHSTETYEQYF. CDR3 sequence (DNA): TGTGCCAGCACCCATTCGACAGAGACCTACGAGCAGTACTTC.

V and J are TRBV6-2 or TRBV6-3 and TRBJ1-1; D is unresolved. From germline, CDR1 is MNHEY and CDR2 SVGEGT. The CDR3 sequence is 14 residues long. V lost 4 bases, J lost 4 bases, and 13 bases lay in between. CDR3 in DNA: TGTGCCAGCAGTTCGCGAGCGGGAATCACTGAAGCTTTCTTT. Translation gives CASSSRAGITEAFF.

The rearrangement uses TRBV5-1 and TRBJ2-1, with TRBD2 matching 9 bases. Per germline, CDR1 SGHRS and CDR2 YFSETQ. After removal of 4 bases from V and 5 bases from J, the junction contained 7 bases not matched to a gene. The length of the CDR3 is 15 residues. The CDR3 sequence: CASSLPGLAHNEQFF. In nucleotides, the CDR3 is TGCGCCAGCAGCCTACCGGGACTAGCACACAATGAGCAGTTCTTC.

This chain connects TRBV20-1 to TRBJ2-2; D ambiguous. CDR1 and CDR2 from the germline V gene are DFQATT and SNEGSKA (reference sequence). Deletions cut 3 bases from V and 6 bases from J, with 11 bases between. The CDR3 has 13 amino acids. The CDR3 reads CSASRRSAGELFF. The CDR3 DNA reads as TGCAGTGCTAGTCGACGTTCGGCCGGGGAGCTGTTTTTT.

The genes are TRBV12-3 or TRBV12-4 and TRBJ1-1, with D uncertain. This CDR3 comprises 13 residues. V lost 2 bases and J 7 bases, leaving 11 bases between the germline ends. The CDR3: CASSLNQQGEAFF. For the CDR3, the DNA is TGTGCCAGCAGTTTAAACCAGCAAGGTGAAGCTTTCTTT.

V is TRBV4-2 and J is TRBJ2-1; no reliable D call. This CDR3 has 14 residues. Trimming shortened V by 0 bases and J by 9 bases, and 12 bases separated the two germline ends. Germline V gene lookup returns CDR1 LGHNA and CDR2 YNFKEQ. The CDR3 DNA reads as TGTGCCAGCAGCCAAGATGGATTGACGAGTGAGCAGTTCTTC. Encoded protein: CASSQDGLTSEQFF.